This T cell receptor beta chain emerged from a study of cytomegalovirus exposure and HLA in healthy donors. This clone was recorded a few times. The CDR3 spans 15 residues. After removal of 5 bases from V and 8 bases from J, the junction contained 14 bases not matched to a gene. The germline gives CDR1 MNHEY, CDR2 SVGAGI. Both 60 Vbeta primers and 13 Jbeta primers went into the PCR. The table came from immunoSEQ multiplex PCR; TCRdb's copy has only in-frame clones and leaves some out. The repertoire includes approximately 110,000 clones, roughly 74% of them detected once, and roughly 4% sits in the top ten.

The sequence derives from a man in his forties in good health and CMV-seronegative. The material sequenced was PBMCs. The chain combines TRBV6-5 with TRBJ1-2, with 7 positions matching TRBD1. CDR3 residues: CASSPRDRPKVGYTF. In nucleotides, the CDR3 is TGTGCCAGCAGTCCCCGGGACAGACCTAAAGTGGGCTACACCTTC.